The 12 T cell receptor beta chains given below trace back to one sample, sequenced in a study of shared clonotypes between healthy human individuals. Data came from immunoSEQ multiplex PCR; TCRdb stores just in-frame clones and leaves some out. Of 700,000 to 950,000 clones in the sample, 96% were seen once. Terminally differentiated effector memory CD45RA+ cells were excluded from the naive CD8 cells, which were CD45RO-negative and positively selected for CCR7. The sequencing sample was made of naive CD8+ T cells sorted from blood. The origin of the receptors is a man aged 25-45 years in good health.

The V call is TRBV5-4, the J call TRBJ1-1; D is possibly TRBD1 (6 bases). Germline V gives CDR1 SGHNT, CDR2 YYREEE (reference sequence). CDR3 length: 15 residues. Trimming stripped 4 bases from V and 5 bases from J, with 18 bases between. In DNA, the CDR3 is TGTGCCAGCAGCCATCGGGAGGGGGGAAGGACTGAAGCTTTCTTT. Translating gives CASSHREGGRTEAFF.

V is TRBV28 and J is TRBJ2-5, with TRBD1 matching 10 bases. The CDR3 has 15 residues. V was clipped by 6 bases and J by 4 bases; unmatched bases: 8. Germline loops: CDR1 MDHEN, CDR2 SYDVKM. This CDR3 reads CASRLGQGKPETQYF. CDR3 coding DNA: TGTGCCAGCAGGTTGGGACAGGGGAAACCAGAGACCCAGTACTTC.

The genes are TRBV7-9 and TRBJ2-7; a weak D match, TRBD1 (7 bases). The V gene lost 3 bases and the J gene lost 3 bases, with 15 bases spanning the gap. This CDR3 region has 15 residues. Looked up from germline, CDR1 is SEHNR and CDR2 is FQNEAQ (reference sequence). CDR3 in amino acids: CASSFQGGRRYEQYF. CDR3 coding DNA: TGTGCCAGCAGCTTCCAGGGGGGACGGCGCTACGAGCAGTACTTC.

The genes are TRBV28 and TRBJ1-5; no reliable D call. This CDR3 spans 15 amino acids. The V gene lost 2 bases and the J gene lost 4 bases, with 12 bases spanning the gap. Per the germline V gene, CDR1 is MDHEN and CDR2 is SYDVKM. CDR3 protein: CASSLLGAENQPQHF. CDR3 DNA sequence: TGTGCCAGCAGTTTACTAGGAGCGGAAAATCAGCCCCAGCATTTT.

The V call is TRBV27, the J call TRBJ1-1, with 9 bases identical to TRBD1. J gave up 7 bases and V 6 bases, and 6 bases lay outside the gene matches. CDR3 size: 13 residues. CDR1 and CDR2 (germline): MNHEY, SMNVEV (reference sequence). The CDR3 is CASRVTGGGEAFF. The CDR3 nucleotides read TGTGCCAGCAGGGTAACAGGGGGCGGTGAAGCTTTCTTT.

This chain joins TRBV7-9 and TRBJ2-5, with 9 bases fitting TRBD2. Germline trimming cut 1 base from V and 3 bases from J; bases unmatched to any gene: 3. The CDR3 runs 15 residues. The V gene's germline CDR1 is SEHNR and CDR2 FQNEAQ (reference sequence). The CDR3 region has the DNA TGTGCCAGCAGCTTAGGCGGCGGGAGGGAAGAGACCCAGTACTTC. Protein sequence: CASSLGGGREETQYF.

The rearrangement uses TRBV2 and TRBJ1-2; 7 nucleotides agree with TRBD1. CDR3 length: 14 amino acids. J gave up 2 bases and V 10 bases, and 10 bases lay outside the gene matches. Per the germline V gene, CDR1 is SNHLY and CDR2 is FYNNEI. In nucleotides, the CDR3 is TGTGCCACACCTTACAGGGGAAGCAACTATGGCTACACCTTC. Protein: CATPYRGSNYGYTF.

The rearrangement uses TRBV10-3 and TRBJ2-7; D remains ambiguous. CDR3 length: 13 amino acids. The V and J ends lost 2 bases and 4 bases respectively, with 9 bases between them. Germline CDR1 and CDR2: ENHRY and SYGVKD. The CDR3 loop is CAISEAEWYEQYF. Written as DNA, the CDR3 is TGTGCCATCAGTGAGGCAGAGTGGTACGAGCAGTACTTC.

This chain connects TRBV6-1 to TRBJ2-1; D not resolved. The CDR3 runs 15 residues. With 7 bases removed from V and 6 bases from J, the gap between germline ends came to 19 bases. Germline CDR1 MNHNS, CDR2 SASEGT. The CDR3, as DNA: TGTGCCAGCATGAGACTCCCCAGCCTCGGCAATGAGCAGTTCTTC. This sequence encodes CASMRLPSLGNEQFF.

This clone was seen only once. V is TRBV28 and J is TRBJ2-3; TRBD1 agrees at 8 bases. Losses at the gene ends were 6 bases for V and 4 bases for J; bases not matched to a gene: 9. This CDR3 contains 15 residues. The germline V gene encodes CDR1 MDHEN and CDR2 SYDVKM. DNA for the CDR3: TGTGCCAGCAGCCAAGACAGGGGCTTATCAGATACGCAGTATTTT. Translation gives CASSQDRGLSDTQYF.

In DNA form, the CDR3 reads TGCAGCGTTGAAGGTTACAGGGGGCGCGTTGGAGATACGCAGTATTTT. This sequence encodes CSVEGYRGRVGDTQYF. V is TRBV29-1 and J is TRBJ2-3; 9 bases match TRBD1. Per germline, CDR1 SQVTM and CDR2 ANQGSEA. The V and J ends lost 1 base and 5 bases, in that order; junction bases with no gene match: 10. The CDR3 runs 16 residues.

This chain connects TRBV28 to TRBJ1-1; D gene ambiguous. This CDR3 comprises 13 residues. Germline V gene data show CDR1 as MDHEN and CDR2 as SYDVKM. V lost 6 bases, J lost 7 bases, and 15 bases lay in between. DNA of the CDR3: TGTGCCAGCAGCCCACCCGTAATCGATGAAGCTTTCTTT. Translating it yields CASSPPVIDEAFF.